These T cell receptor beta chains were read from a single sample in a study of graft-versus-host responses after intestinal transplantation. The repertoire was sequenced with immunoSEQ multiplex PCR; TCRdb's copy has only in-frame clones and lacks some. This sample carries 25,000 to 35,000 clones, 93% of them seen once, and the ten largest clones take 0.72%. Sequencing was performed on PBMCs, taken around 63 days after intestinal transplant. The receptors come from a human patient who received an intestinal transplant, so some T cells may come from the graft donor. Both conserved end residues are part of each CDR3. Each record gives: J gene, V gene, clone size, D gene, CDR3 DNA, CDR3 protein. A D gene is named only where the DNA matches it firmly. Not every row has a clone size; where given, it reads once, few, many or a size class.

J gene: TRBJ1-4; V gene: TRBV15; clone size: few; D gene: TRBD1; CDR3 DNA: TGTGCCACCAGCAGAGCGGGGGGACAGGGTAGTGAAAAACTGTTTTTT; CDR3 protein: CATSRAGGQGSEKLFF
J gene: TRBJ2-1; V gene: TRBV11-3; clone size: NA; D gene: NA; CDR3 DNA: TGTGCCAGCAGCTTTGACGGGGCATACAATGAGCAGTTCTTC; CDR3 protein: CASSFDGAYNEQFF
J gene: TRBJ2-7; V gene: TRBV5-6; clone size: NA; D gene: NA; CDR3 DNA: TGTGCCAGCAGCGCCGGGACGCCCGCCTACGAGCAGTACTTC; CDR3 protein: CASSAGTPAYEQYF
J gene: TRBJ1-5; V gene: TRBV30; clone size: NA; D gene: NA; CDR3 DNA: TGTGCCTGGTCCGGTCGAGGCAATCAGCCCCAGCATTTT; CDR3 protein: CAWSGRGNQPQHF
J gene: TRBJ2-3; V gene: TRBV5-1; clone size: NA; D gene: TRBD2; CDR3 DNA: TGCGCCAGCATCTGTTACCAGGGGACTAGCGGAGATACGCAGTATTTT; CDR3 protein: CASICYQGTSGDTQYF
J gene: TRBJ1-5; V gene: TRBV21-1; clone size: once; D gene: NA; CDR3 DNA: TGTGCCAGCAGCAAGGCCCTGGGGGGACAGGGTGTTCCCAATGGCAATCAGCCCCAGCATTTT; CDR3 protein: CASSKALGGQGVPNGNQPQHF
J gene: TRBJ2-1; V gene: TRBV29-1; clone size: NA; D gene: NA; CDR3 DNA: TGCAGCGTTGCAGGGCAAAGCTCCTACAATGAGCAGTTCTTC; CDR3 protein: CSVAGQSSYNEQFF
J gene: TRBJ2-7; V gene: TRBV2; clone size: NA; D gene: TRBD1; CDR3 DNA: TGTGCCAGCAGTGTCCAGGGACAGTACTCCTACGAGCAGTACTTC; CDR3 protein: CASSVQGQYSYEQYF
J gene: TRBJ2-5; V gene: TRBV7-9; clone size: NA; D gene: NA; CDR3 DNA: TGTGCCAGCAGCTCATCGGGGGACTCCCAAGAGACCCAGTACTTC; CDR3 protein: CASSSSGDSQETQYF
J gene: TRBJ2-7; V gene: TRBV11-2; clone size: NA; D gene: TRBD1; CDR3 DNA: TGTGCCAGCAGCTTAACAGGGGATTACGAGCAGTACTTC; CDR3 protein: CASSLTGDYEQYF
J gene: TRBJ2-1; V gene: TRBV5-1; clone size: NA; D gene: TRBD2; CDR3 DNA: TGCGCCAGCAGCTTGTGGGTTTACTCTAGCGGGGGGGCCTTATATGAGCAGTTCTTC; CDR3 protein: CASSLWVYSSGGALYEQFF
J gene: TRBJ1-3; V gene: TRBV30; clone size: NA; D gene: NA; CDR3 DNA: TGTGCCTGGTCACTGGAGGCCGGAAACACCATATATTTT; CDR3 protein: CAWSLEAGNTIYF
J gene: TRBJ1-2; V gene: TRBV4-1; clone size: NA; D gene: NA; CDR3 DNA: TGCGCCAGCAGCCCCGGGGGGGGGTCGGGTGATGGCTACACCTTC; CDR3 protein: CASSPGGGSGDGYTF
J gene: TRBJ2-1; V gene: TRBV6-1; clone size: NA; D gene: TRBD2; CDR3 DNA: TGTGCCAGCAGTGACCCGGCGGGAGGGTACAATGAGCAGTTCTTC; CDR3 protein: CASSDPAGGYNEQFF
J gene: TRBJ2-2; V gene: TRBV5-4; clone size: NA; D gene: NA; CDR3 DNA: TGTGCCAGCAGCTTGGGTACGAACACCGGGGAGCTGTTTTTT; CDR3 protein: CASSLGTNTGELFF
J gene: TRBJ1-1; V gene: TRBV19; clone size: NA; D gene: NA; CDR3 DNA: TGTGCCAGTCAGCCGGTTGAACAGGCGATGAACACTGAAGCTTTCTTT; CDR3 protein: CASQPVEQAMNTEAFF
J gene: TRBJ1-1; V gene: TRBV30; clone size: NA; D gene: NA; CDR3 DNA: TGTGCCTGGAGCGAGAAAGGTCGGACGTGGACTGAAGCTTTCTTT; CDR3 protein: CAWSEKGRTWTEAFF
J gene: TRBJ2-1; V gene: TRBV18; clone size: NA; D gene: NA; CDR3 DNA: TGTGCCAGCTCACCAGGCTTTTGTCATCGCTCCTACAATGAGCAGTTCTTC; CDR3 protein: CASSPGFCHRSYNEQFF
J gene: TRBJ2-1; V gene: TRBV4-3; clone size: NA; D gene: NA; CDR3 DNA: TGCGCCAGCAGCTCGGGACGGGGGTACAATGAGCAGTTCTTC; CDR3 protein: CASSSGRGYNEQFF
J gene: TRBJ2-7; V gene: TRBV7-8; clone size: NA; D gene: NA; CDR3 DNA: TGTGCCAGCAGCTTAGCACTGACAGCCACCCCCTACGAGCAGTACTTC; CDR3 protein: CASSLALTATPYEQYF
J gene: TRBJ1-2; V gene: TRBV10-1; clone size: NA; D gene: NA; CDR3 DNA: TGCGCCAGCAGTGACGAACCAGATCGAAAGACCTATGGCTACACCTTC; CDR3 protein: CASSDEPDRKTYGYTF
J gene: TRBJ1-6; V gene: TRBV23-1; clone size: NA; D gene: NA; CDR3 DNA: TGCGCCAGCAGTCGGCGTGCACCCCTCCACTTT; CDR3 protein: CASSRRAPLHF
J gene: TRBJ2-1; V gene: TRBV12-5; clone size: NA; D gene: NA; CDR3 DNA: TGTGCTAGTGGTTTGGTCTTGGGACGGTGGGTTTCTGGTGAGCAGTTCTTC; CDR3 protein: CASGLVLGRWVSGEQFF
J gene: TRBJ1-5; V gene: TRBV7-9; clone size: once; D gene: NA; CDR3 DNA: TGTGCCAGCAGCTCAGGGGCGGGCAATCAGCCCCAGCATTTT; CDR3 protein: CASSSGAGNQPQHF
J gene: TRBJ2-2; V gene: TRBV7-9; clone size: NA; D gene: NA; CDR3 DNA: TGTGCCAGCAGCTCGATAAGACAGATAAACACCGGGGAGCTGTTTTTT; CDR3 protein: CASSSIRQINTGELFF
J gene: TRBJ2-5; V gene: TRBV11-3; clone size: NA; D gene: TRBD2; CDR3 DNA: TGTGCCAGCAGCTTAGATCAGCGGGGACGCTTGGAGACCCAGTACTTC; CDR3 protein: CASSLDQRGRLETQYF
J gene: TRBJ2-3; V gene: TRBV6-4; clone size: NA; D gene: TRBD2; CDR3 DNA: TGTGCCAGCAGTGACCTCCCGACTAGCGGGGTCTCGAATACGCAGTATTTT; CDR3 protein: CASSDLPTSGVSNTQYF
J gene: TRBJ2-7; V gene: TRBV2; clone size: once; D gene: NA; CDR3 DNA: TGTGCCAGCAGTGAGGACTACGAGCAGTACTTC; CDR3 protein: CASSEDYEQYF
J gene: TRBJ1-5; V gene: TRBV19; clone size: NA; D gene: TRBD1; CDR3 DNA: TGTGCCAGTAGTGAGGGACAGGGGGCGCATAGCAATCAGCCCCAGCATTTT; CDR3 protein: CASSEGQGAHSNQPQHF
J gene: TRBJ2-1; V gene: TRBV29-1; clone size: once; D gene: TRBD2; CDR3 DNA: TGCAGCGTTGCAGCGTTCGGGGGGGCGGGAAATGAGCAGTTCTTC; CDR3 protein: CSVAAFGGAGNEQFF
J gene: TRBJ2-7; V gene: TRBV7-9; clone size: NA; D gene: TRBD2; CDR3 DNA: TGTGCCAGCAGCTTGACTAGCGCACGCGAGCAGTACTTC; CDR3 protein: CASSLTSAREQYF